What follows are 28 T cell receptor beta chains derived from one specimen sequenced in a study of blood T cell repertoires in COVID-19 (dated by TCRdb to about 2020). The library was generated by the immunoSEQ multiplex PCR assay. Not all clones reach the TCRdb copy of this immuneACCESS table, which keeps in-frame sequences only. Checked studies attribute under half of the gap to unresolved V genes and leave the rest unexplained. The sample table lists about 140,000 clones, about 70% of them with a count of one. Around 13% of the sample goes to the ten largest clones. Sequenced input: peripheral blood. Receptors originate from a man at least 80 years old with acute or convalescent COVID-19.

The V and J genes are TRBV6-5 and TRBJ2-5; maybe TRBD2 (5 bases). Between the trimmed V and J ends, which lost 4 bases and 5 bases, there was a span of 8 bases. The CDR3 is 12 amino acids. Per germline, CDR1 MNHEY and CDR2 SVGAGI. CDR3 nucleotides: TGTGCCAGCAGTTGGACTGGGGAGACCCAGTACTTC. It codes for CASSWTGETQYF.

In this sample, this clone turned up once. This chain links TRBV6-5 with TRBJ2-7, with D maybe TRBD1 (6 bases). The CDR3 runs 13 residues. The germline V and J ends were trimmed by 6 bases and 4 bases, with 13 bases remaining between them. Germline CDR1 is MNHEY and CDR2 is SVGAGI. In nucleotides, the CDR3 is TGTGCCAGCAGGCCCGGGACACCATACGAGCAGTACTTC. It is translated as CASRPGTPYEQYF.

The gene calls are TRBV11-3 and TRBJ2-1, with 9 positions matching TRBD1. Trimming took 2 bases from V and 2 from J; bases not matched to a gene: 1. The CDR3 totals 15 residues. The germline V gene encodes CDR1 SGHNT and CDR2 YENEEA. In DNA, the CDR3 is TGTGCCAGCAGCTTAAGGACAGGGGCCTACAATGAGCAGTTCTTC. The encoded protein is CASSLRTGAYNEQFF.

The chain employs TRBV6-5 and TRBJ2-5; 12 nucleotides line up with TRBD1. With 6 bases clipped from V and 4 bases from J, the junction kept 3 bases outside the gene matches. Germline assignment: CDR1 MNHEY and CDR2 SVGAGI. The CDR3 loop spans 14 amino acids. The CDR3 loop reads CASRGQGARETQYF. The DNA of the CDR3 is TGTGCCAGCAGGGGACAGGGGGCGAGAGAGACCCAGTACTTC.

The genes are TRBV5-4 and TRBJ1-2; possible D gene TRBD1, 5 bases. The CDR3 sequence is 13 residues long. Trimming pared 4 bases from V and 3 bases from J, leaving 10 bases between. Germline lookup yields CDR1 SGHNT and CDR2 YYREEE (reference sequence). This chain's CDR3 is CASSPGVHYGYTF. CDR3 in DNA: TGTGCCAGCAGCCCGGGGGTCCACTATGGCTACACCTTC.

J is TRBJ2-2 and V is TRBV5-6; no clear D. The CDR3 is 14 amino acids. V was cut by 4 bases and J by 2 bases, with 9 bases left in between. Germline V gene lookup returns CDR1 SGHDT and CDR2 YYEEEE. CDR3 amino acids: CASSPRRNTGELFF. CDR3 nucleotide sequence: TGTGCCAGCAGCCCGAGGAGAAACACCGGGGAGCTGTTTTTT.

The rearrangement links TRBV5-1 to TRBJ2-3; 13 bases fit TRBD2. Germline V gives CDR1 SGHRS, CDR2 YFSETQ. This CDR3 is 18 amino acids long. The junction had 13 bases not matched to a gene; V was cut back by 3 bases and J by 6 bases. The DNA for the CDR3 is TGCGCCAGCAGCTATTACCAGACTAGCGGGGGGACTATTGATACGCAGTATTTT. This sequence encodes CASSYYQTSGGTIDTQYF.

The gene calls are TRBV10-3 and TRBJ1-5; possible D gene TRBD1, 5 bases. The V end lost 4 bases, the J end lost 1 base, and 23 bases lay between the germline ends. Germline V gene sequence: CDR1 ENHRY, CDR2 SYGVKD. The CDR3 has 19 amino acids. The CDR3 region is CAISVQPMGLSGSNQPQHF. The CDR3 coding sequence is TGTGCCATCAGTGTACAACCTATGGGTCTGTCAGGGAGCAATCAGCCCCAGCATTTT.

There are many counts of this clone. V is TRBV7-9 and J is TRBJ2-1; D may be TRBD1 (6 bases). This CDR3 is 15 amino acids long. CDR1 and CDR2 (germline): SEHNR, FQNEAQ (reference sequence). V dropped 5 bases and J dropped 6 bases, with 17 bases sitting between them. The CDR3, as DNA: TGTGCCAGCAGCGTACAGGGCACCTTTGGCAATGAGCAGTTCTTC. This encodes CASSVQGTFGNEQFF. The entire variable domain, with the rest obtained from reference TRBV7-9 and TRBJ2-1, is as follows: DTGVSQNPRHKITKRGQNVTFRCDPISEHNRLYWYRQTLGQGPEFLTYFQNEAQLEKSRLLSDRFSAERPKGSFSTLEIQRTEQGDSAMYLCASSVQGTFGNEQFFGPGTRLTVL.

This clone was picked up one time. The V and J genes are TRBV7-2 and TRBJ2-1, with 7 bases that match TRBD1. The J segment lost 4 bases and the V segment lost 2 bases, leaving 5 bases of the junction unmatched. Germline assignment: CDR1 SGHTA and CDR2 FQGNSA. This CDR3 comprises 15 residues. DNA of the CDR3: TGTGCCAGCAGCTTATTTCCAGGGGGATACAATGAGCAGTTCTTC. Protein product: CASSLFPGGYNEQFF.

The V and J genes are TRBV5-4 and TRBJ2-5; 9 bases are shared with TRBD2. Germline V lookup: CDR1 SGHNT, CDR2 YYREEE (reference sequence). V dropped 4 bases and J dropped 1; count of bases not matched to a gene: 8. The CDR3 sequence is 16 residues long. The CDR3 protein is CASSVPAGGIQETQYF. For the CDR3, the DNA is TGTGCCAGCAGCGTACCCGCGGGGGGGATCCAAGAGACCCAGTACTTC. The entire variable domain, with the rest obtained from reference TRBV5-4 and TRBJ2-5, is as follows: ETGVTQSPTHLIKTRGQQVTLRCSSQSGHNTVSWYQQALGQGPQFIFQYYREEENGRGNFPPRFSGLQFPNYSSELNVNALELDDSALYLCASSVPAGGIQETQYFGPGTRLLVL.

V usage is TRBV5-4 and J usage is TRBJ2-6; 7 nucleotides line up with TRBD1. This CDR3 region has 19 residues. Per the germline V gene, CDR1 is SGHNT and CDR2 is YYREEE (reference sequence). With 4 bases clipped from V and 0 bases from J, the junction kept 13 bases outside the gene matches. CDR3 coding DNA: TGTGCCAGCAGCCCCGGGACAGCGAGAACCCTCTCTGGGGCCAACGTCCTGACTTTC. This translates into CASSPGTARTLSGANVLTF.

This clone was picked up a small number of times. The chain uses TRBV9 and TRBJ1-1; TRBD1 matches 10 bases. There are 15 residues in the CDR3. CDR1 SGDLS and CDR2 YYNGEE come from the germline V gene. The junction had 9 bases not matched to a gene; V was cut back by 5 bases and J by 5 bases. The CDR3 coding sequence is TGTGCCAGCAGTCCCCACGGGACAGGGGTAACTGAAGCTTTCTTT. Protein: CASSPHGTGVTEAFF.

The J gene is TRBJ2-3, the V gene TRBV3-1 (or the pseudogene TRBV3-2); D not resolved. Germline V lookup: CDR1 LGHDT, CDR2 YNNKEL (reference sequence). The CDR3 is 9 amino acids. The V end was cut by 11 bases, the J end by 3 bases, with 3 bases between. This CDR3 reads CAPTDTQYF. CDR3 nucleotides: TGTGCCCCGACAGATACGCAGTATTTT.

The table lists this clone with a few counts. The chain couples TRBV10-2 to TRBJ2-6, with 11 bases fitting TRBD2. The CDR3 has 17 residues. Germline CDR1 reads WSHSY; CDR2 reads SAAADI. J was trimmed by 0 bases and V by 5 bases; bases with no gene match: 3. The CDR3 protein is CASSTSGGLSGANVLTF. For the CDR3, the DNA is TGCGCCAGCAGTACTAGCGGGGGCCTCTCTGGGGCCAACGTCCTGACTTTC.

This sequence joins TRBV12-3 or TRBV12-4 and TRBJ2-7; the D is unclear. The CDR3 has 12 amino acids. Trimming removed 5 bases at V and 7 bases at J, with 12 bases between. CDR3 amino acids: CASSDAGEEQYF. CDR3 coding DNA: TGTGCCAGCAGTGACGCAGGCGAGGAGCAGTACTTC.

CDR3 coding DNA: TGCAGCGTTTTGGCTCGGCCGGCGGGGAACACTGAAGCTTTCTTT. Amino acid sequence: CSVLARPAGNTEAFF. The rearrangement joins TRBV29-1 to TRBJ1-1; the D is unclear. With 5 bases removed from V and 1 base from J, the gap between germline ends came to 17 bases. From germline, CDR1 is SQVTM and CDR2 ANQGSEA. The CDR3 has 15 amino acids.

V is TRBV20-1 and J is TRBJ1-1; D possibly corresponds to TRBD1 (6 bases). Germline V gene sequence: CDR1 DFQATT, CDR2 SNEGSKA (reference sequence). CDR3 length: 11 amino acids. Trimming removed 5 bases at V and 7 bases at J, with 11 bases between. The DNA of the CDR3 is TGCAGTGCTCTTTTCAGGGGTGAAGCTTTCTTT. Amino acid sequence: CSALFRGEAFF.

This sequence joins TRBV7-2 and TRBJ2-3, with a tentative D call TRBD2 (5 bases). CDR3 length equals 14 residues. Germline assignment: CDR1 SGHTA and CDR2 FQGNSA. V was pared by 6 bases and J by 4 bases, with 14 bases between. The CDR3 sequence: CASRLAASPDTQYF. CDR3 coding DNA: TGTGCCAGCAGGCTAGCCGCCTCCCCAGATACGCAGTATTTT.

The rearrangement links TRBV7-8 to TRBJ2-7, with a tentative D call TRBD2 (5 bases). Germline loops: CDR1 SGHVS, CDR2 FQNEAQ. Trimming left V 2 bases short and J 6 bases short, with 11 bases between. The CDR3 is made up of 13 amino acids. CDR3 amino acids: CASSLQPRGEQYF. The DNA for the CDR3 is TGTGCCAGCAGCTTACAGCCACGGGGCGAGCAGTACTTC.

The chain couples TRBV6-2 or TRBV6-3 to TRBJ1-5; a weak D match, TRBD1 (5 bases). Trimming took off 2 bases at V and 2 bases at J, with 10 bases between the two ends. The CDR3 covers 15 residues. Germline CDR1 is MNHEY and CDR2 is SVGEGT. The chain's CDR3 is CASSYVGGRNQPQHF. In DNA form, the CDR3 reads TGTGCCAGCAGTTACGTCGGGGGTCGCAATCAGCCCCAGCATTTT.

The CDR3 region has the DNA TGTGCCAGCACCGAAGGGCCTAGCGGGGGGGTCTACGAGCAGTACTTC. Amino acid sequence: CASTEGPSGGVYEQYF. The V and J genes are TRBV2 and TRBJ2-7; 12 bases are a match to TRBD2. Germline assignment: CDR1 SNHLY and CDR2 FYNNEI. V shed 7 bases, J shed 3 bases, and the junction held 10 bases outside the gene matches. The CDR3 runs 16 residues.

This clone was seen a few times. The chain couples TRBV7-6 to TRBJ1-6; D is unclear. The CDR3 runs to 14 residues. V lost 3 bases and J 7 bases, leaving 10 bases between the germline ends. Germline CDR1 SGHVS, CDR2 FNYEAQ. The CDR3: CASSLSGDNSPLHF. As DNA, the CDR3 is TGTGCCAGCAGCTTGTCGGGAGACAATTCACCCCTCCACTTT.

The rearrangement uses TRBV4-3 and TRBJ1-1, with TRBD1 matching 9 bases. Germline loops: CDR1 LGHNA, CDR2 YSLEER. This CDR3 is built from 15 residues. V lost 1 base, J lost 5 bases, and 5 bases stayed unmatched. For the CDR3, the DNA is TGCGCCAGCAGCCAAGGGGACAGGGATTATACTGAAGCTTTCTTT. This codes for CASSQGDRDYTEAFF.

On this clone itself: Germline is not matched at one junction end, which may reflect a read error. The chain carries TRBV6-2 or TRBV6-3 and TRBJ2-7, with TRBD1 identical over 11 bases. Germline-derived CDR1 and CDR2 are MNHEY and SVGEGT. The CDR3 extends over 15 amino acids. CDR3 sequence: CASSVRGTGGLEQHF. The CDR3 DNA follows: TGTGCCAGCAGCGTCCGGGGGACAGGGGGACTCGAGCAGCACTTC.

The chain joins TRBV6-2 or TRBV6-3 to TRBJ1-5; no firm D call. Looked up from germline, CDR1 is MNHEY and CDR2 is SVGEGT. The germline V and J ends were trimmed by 4 bases and 4 bases, with 8 bases remaining between them. The CDR3 runs 13 residues. The CDR3 sequence: CASSLAGNQPQHF. Here the CDR3 DNA reads TGTGCCAGCAGTTTAGCCGGGAATCAGCCCCAGCATTTT.

This clone was observed a single time. The chain combines TRBV3-1 (or the pseudogene TRBV3-2) with TRBJ2-7; TRBD2 matches at 13 bases. CDR1 is LGHDT, CDR2 YNNKEL, per germline (reference sequence). V lost 6 bases to trimming and J lost 3 bases; unmatched junction nucleotides: 2. The CDR3 is 14 amino acids. CDR3 nucleotide sequence: TGTGCCAGCAGACTAGCGGGGGGGGGCTACGAGCAGTACTTC. Protein sequence: CASRLAGGGYEQYF.

The chain couples TRBV7-8 to TRBJ1-3; D unresolved. This CDR3 is 16 amino acids long. Trimming pared 6 bases from V and 0 bases from J, leaving 15 bases between. Germline-derived CDR1 and CDR2 are SGHVS and FQNEAQ. This CDR3 reads CASRSSHPYSGNTIYF. CDR3 nucleotides: TGTGCCAGCAGGAGCTCCCATCCGTACTCTGGAAACACCATATATTTT.